This TCR beta chain appears in the sequencing data of a study of blood T cell repertoires in COVID-19. The repertoire was sequenced with immunoSEQ multiplex PCR; TCRdb's copy has only in-frame clones and lacks some. The sample yields 330,000 or so clones, roughly 90% seen once. This clone is a singleton in its sample. The CDR3 has 11 amino acids. The V gene's germline CDR1 is MDHEN and CDR2 SYDVKM. With 7 bases clipped from V and 6 bases from J, the junction kept 0 bases outside the gene matches. Cohort 3 recovered donors had two negative PCRs, clearance, or symptom resolution. Source material: PBMCs or T cells enriched from blood (not recorded which). The receptor was derived from a woman between 25 and 40 years old who had recovered from COVID-19. This rearrangement joins TRBV28 to TRBJ2-4, with TRBD2 identical over 7 bases. The CDR3 protein is CASTGGNIQYF. The DNA for the CDR3 is TGTGCCAGCACGGGGGGAAACATTCAGTACTTC.